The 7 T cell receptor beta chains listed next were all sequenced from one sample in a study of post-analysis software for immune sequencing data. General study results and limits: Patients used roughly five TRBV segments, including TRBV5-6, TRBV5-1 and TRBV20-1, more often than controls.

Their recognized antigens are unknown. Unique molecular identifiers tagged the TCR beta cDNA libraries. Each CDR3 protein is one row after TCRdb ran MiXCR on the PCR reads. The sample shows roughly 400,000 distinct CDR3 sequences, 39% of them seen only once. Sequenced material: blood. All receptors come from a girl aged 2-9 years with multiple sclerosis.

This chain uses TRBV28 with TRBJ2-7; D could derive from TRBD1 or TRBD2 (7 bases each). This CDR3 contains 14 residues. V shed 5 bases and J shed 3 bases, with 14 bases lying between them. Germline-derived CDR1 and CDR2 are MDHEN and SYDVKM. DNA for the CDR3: TGTGCCAGCAGTGCTCAGGGGGGGAGCTACGAGCAGTACTTC. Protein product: CASSAQGGSYEQYF.

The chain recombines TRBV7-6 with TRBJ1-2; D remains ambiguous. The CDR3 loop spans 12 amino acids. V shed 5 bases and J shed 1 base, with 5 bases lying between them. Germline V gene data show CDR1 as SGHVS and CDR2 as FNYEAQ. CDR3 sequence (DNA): TGTGCCAGCAGCACCTATAACTATGGCTACACCTTC. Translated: CASSTYNYGYTF. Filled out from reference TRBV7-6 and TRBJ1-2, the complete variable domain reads GAGVSQSPRYKVTKRGQDVALRCDPISGHVSLYWYRQALGQGPEFLTYFNYEAQQDKSGLPNDRFSAERPEGSISTLTIQRTEQRDSAMYRCASSTYNYGYTFGSGTRLTVV.

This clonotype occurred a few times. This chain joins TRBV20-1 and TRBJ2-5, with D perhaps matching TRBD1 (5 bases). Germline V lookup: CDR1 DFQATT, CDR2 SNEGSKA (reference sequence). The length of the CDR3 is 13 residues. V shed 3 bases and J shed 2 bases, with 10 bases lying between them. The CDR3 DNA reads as TGCAGTGCTAGCGCCAGGGCACAAGAGACCCAGTACTTC. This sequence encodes CSASARAQETQYF.

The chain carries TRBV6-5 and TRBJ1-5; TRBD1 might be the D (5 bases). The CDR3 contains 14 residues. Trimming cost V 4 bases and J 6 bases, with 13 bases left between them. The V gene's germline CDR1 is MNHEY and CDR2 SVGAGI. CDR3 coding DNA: TGTGCCAGCAGTTCCCAGGGTAGTAGTCAGCCCCAGCATTTT. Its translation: CASSSQGSSQPQHF.

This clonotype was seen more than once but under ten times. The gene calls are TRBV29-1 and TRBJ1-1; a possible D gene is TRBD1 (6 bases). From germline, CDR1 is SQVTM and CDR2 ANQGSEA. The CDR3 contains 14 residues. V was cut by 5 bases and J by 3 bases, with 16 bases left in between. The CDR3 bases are TGCAGCGTTCCGAGCCGCAGGGGAGACACTGAAGCTTTCTTT. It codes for CSVPSRRGDTEAFF.

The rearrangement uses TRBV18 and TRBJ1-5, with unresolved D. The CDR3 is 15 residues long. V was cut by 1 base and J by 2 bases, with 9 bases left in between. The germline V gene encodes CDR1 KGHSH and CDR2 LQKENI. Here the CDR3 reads CASSPQFGGNQPQHF. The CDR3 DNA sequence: TGTGCCAGCTCACCACAGTTCGGGGGCAATCAGCCCCAGCATTTT.

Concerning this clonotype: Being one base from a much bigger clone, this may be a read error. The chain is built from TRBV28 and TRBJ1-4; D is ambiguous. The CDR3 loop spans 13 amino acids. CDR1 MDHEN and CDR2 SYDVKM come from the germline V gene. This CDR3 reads CASSFTTNEKRFF. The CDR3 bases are TGTGCCAGCAGTTTTACAACTAATGAAAAACGGTTTTTT.